This TCR beta chain appears in the sequencing data of a study of CD8 T cells in ankylosing spondylitis. V was cut by 6 bases and J by 8 bases, with 19 bases left in between. Germline CDR1 and CDR2: MNHEY and SMNVEV (reference sequence). This CDR3 region has 14 residues. One entry per CDR3 protein, called by TCRdb with MiXCR from the 5' RACE reads. There are fewer than 750,000 distinct CDR3 sequences in the sample; around 20% occur only once, and under 20% lies in the top ten. Points on this clonotype: The antigen remains unidentified.

Study-wide results and caveats: What seemed typical of ankylosing spondylitis blood was a TCR beta motif built from fewer than ten highly homologous variants.

Source material: blood, either unsorted or a sorted T cell fraction (not recorded which). The source is a male donor with ankylosing spondylitis. J is TRBJ1-1 and V is TRBV27; D uncertain. The CDR3 DNA reads TGTGCCAGCAGCTCGCGCGGGGTGGGTAGCGAAGCTTTCTTT. The encoded protein is CASSSRGVGSEAFF.